Listed below are T cell receptor beta chains from one sample, sequenced in a study of blood T cell repertoires in COVID-19. Clones were read by immunoSEQ multiplex PCR, and TCRdb kept only the in-frame ones, dropping some. This table holds about 180,000 clones, around 87% found once. Specimen: peripheral blood. These receptors were obtained from a man aged 35 to 55 with active or convalescent COVID-19. Both conserved end residues are part of each CDR3. D genes are given only for firm matches. Size values are once, few and many counts, or a class for expanded clones, and some rows have none.

>NA|TRBD2|TRBJ2-1|16|TRBV27
CASSLFGTSGYNEQFF
TGTGCCAGCAGTTTATTTGGGACTAGCGGATACAATGAGCAGTTCTTC
>NA|NA|TRBJ1-6|16|TRBV11-2
CASSLGAGEGNSPLHF
TGTGCCAGCAGCTTAGGGGCGGGCGAGGGTAATTCACCCCTCCACTTT
>once|NA|TRBJ2-1|13|TRBV28
CATTRGSYNEQFF
TGTGCCACAACTAGGGGGTCCTACAATGAGCAGTTCTTC
>NA|NA|TRBJ2-7|14|TRBV28
CASSSPWRDYEQYF
TGTGCCAGCAGCTCCCCCTGGAGGGACTACGAGCAGTACTTC
>once|NA|TRBJ1-4|15|TRBV19
CASSEIQYINEKLFF
TGTGCCAGTAGCGAGATACAGTATATTAATGAAAAACTGTTTTTT
>NA|NA|TRBJ1-1|13|TRBV11-3
CASSLEGNTEAFF
TGTGCCAGCAGCTTGGAGGGGAACACTGAAGCTTTCTTT
>NA|NA|TRBJ1-1|14|TRBV5-5
CASSLATDNTEAFF
TGTGCCAGCAGCTTGGCAACAGATAACACTGAAGCTTTCTTT
>NA|NA|TRBJ1-2|18|TRBV7-2
CASSLGGQSSSHFYGYTF
TGTGCCAGCAGCTTAGGTGGACAGTCTAGCTCCCACTTCTATGGCTACACCTTC
>NA|NA|TRBJ1-5|12|TRBV16
CASSHRVQPQHF
TGTGCCAGCAGCCATCGGGTTCAGCCCCAGCATTTT
>NA|TRBD1|TRBJ1-1|16|TRBV5-6
CASSLGQGAMNTEAFF
TGTGCCAGCAGCTTAGGACAGGGAGCCATGAACACTGAAGCTTTCTTT
>NA|NA|TRBJ1-1|15|TRBV2
CASRKLRVTGTEAFF
TGTGCCAGCAGGAAGCTTCGGGTGACGGGCACTGAAGCTTTCTTT
>NA|NA|TRBJ2-7|12|TRBV30
CAWSGPGNEQYF
TGTGCCTGGAGTGGACCGGGAAACGAGCAGTACTTC
>NA|TRBD1|TRBJ1-2|16|TRBV4-1
CASSQDRGTGSFGYTF
TGCGCCAGCAGCCAAGATCGAGGGACAGGGAGTTTTGGCTACACCTTC
>few|TRBD2|TRBJ2-1|14|TRBV6-4
CASSRTSGANEQFF
TGTGCCAGCAGTAGGACTAGCGGGGCCAATGAGCAGTTCTTC
>NA|NA|TRBJ1-5|12|TRBV28
CASGRVDQPQHF
TGTGCCAGCGGCAGGGTAGATCAGCCCCAGCATTTT
>NA|NA|TRBJ1-6|15|TRBV11-2
CASSLDPSRSSPLHF
TGTGCCAGCAGCTTAGATCCCTCCCGCAGTTCACCCCTCCACTTT
>NA|NA|TRBJ1-5|17|TRBV19
CASSTPSAGVGNQPQHF
TGTGCCAGTAGTACCCCGTCCGCAGGGGTAGGCAATCAGCCCCAGCATTTT
>few|NA|TRBJ1-6|17|TRBV5-6
CASSSTSGGPYNSPLHF
TGTGCCAGCAGCTCTACGTCCGGCGGCCCCTATAATTCACCCCTCCACTTT
>NA|TRBD1|TRBJ1-4|15|TRBV7-2
CASSNPGTGGEKLFF
TGTGCCAGCAGCAATCCCGGGACAGGGGGCGAAAAACTGTTTTTT
>once|NA|TRBJ2-7|14|TRBV11-2
CASSLVARGYEQYF
TGTGCCAGCAGCTTAGTGGCCAGGGGATACGAGCAGTACTTC
>NA|NA|TRBJ2-4|15|TRBV6-2/TRBV6-3
CASNPAVLAKNIQYF
TGTGCCAGCAACCCCGCAGTTTTGGCCAAAAACATTCAGTACTTC
>NA|TRBD2|TRBJ2-5|15|TRBV6-6
CASRSLAGGQETQYF
TGTGCCAGCAGGTCGCTAGCGGGGGGACAAGAGACCCAGTACTTC
>NA|NA|TRBJ1-5|15|TRBV6-5
CASTRDSGYGQPQHF
TGTGCCAGCACCAGAGATTCAGGGTATGGACAGCCCCAGCATTTT
>NA|NA|TRBJ1-3|13|TRBV29-1
CSVDGSSGNTIYF
TGCAGCGTTGACGGGAGCTCTGGAAACACCATATATTTT
>NA|TRBD1|TRBJ1-2|14|TRBV5-8
CASRSRQGPSGYTF
TGTGCCAGCAGATCACGACAGGGTCCTTCTGGCTACACCTTC
>NA|TRBD2|TRBJ2-7|18|TRBV7-9
CASSSPQAPAGGRYEQYF
TGTGCCAGCAGCTCGCCCCAGGCCCCAGCGGGGGGGCGTTACGAGCAGTACTTC
>few|TRBD1|TRBJ1-2|14|TRBV18
CASSPSGTGAGYTF
TGTGCCAGCTCACCATCCGGGACAGGGGCTGGCTACACCTTC
>NA|TRBD1|TRBJ2-1|16|TRBV5-6
CASSTYRGLSYNEQFF
TGTGCCAGCAGCACTTACAGGGGGTTGTCCTACAATGAGCAGTTCTTC
>NA|NA|TRBJ1-1|13|TRBV3-1/TRBV3-2
CASRLIREGEAFF
TGTGCCAGCAGGCTCATTAGGGAGGGGGAAGCTTTCTTT